This entry concerns a single T cell receptor (beta chain). Many counts were recorded for this clonotype. Its antigen is still unknown. Base qualities are not at hand, and no much larger clone is one base apart. For CDR1 and CDR2, the germline V gene (reference sequence) lists LNHDA and SQIVND. Including cysteine and phenylalanine, the CDR3 has 15 amino acids. The read is trimmed to its CDR3 DNA, 45 bases read in frame from base 1. Trimming takes 4 bases from V and 5 bases from J, and the germline ends sit 15 bases apart. The record originates from a study of T cells in Graves' hyperthyroidism and ophthalmopathy (dated by TCRdb to the late 2010s). At the level of the whole study: To identify TCR V-J signatures that set the groups apart, the researchers used a discovery cohort of approximately 98 patients, made up of 40 to 45 with Graves' ophthalmopathy and about 60 with stable Graves' hyperthyroidism. Prospective prediction of ophthalmopathy was tested in an independent validation cohort of about 19 hyperthyroidism patients and 17 patients who later progressed to ophthalmopathy. For training and testing, the roughly 93 patients in the discovery cohort were randomly divided in a 7:3 ratio. In addition, the study compared T-cell repertoires in thyroid tissue and in blood from about six Graves' hyperthyroidism patients. After sampling, hyperthyroidism patients received methimazole starting at 30 mg daily, and ophthalmopathy patients received high-dose intravenous methylprednisolone. According to the paper, TCR Vbeta CDR3 sequencing was carried out on around 140 peripheral blood samples, which came from fewer than 50 ophthalmopathy, around 75 hyperthyroidism and about 17 progressor patients. The research as a whole found: A model built on a 13 V-J signature distinguished ophthalmopathy from stable hyperthyroidism, reaching 87.88% sensitivity and approximately 83% specificity in cross-validation and 80%/75% in testing. In validation, the model predicted progression to ophthalmopathy with around 71% sensitivity and 72.22% specificity, a median of approximately 6.5 months before onset. No statistical method was used to set the sample size in advance, and investigators knew the group allocation. Most expanded thyroid clonotypes (frequency above 0.001) were also detected in blood, suggesting blood repertoires may reflect thyroid immune responses.

The TCR beta CDR3 regions were amplified from the RNA transcripts. The first round of RT-PCR for the TCR CDR3 was performed with the HTBI primer set and the Qiagen OneStep RT-PCR kit. A second multiplex PCR round built the libraries, followed by size selection and purification. Paired-end sequencing of the libraries was performed with 100 bp reads on an Illumina HiSeq2000. Turning to the authors' computational methods: SOAPnuke was used to process the raw data, throwing out any read that contained adapters or uncalled bases, had a mean Phred below 15, or lacked an exact constant-primer or identifier match. COPE v1.2.5 was used to merge the high-quality paired reads, and each unique nucleotide sequence was defined as a clonotype. Clonotypes were aligned to IMGT TRBV, TRBD and TRBJ reference segments using MiTCR v1.1. The analysis was restricted to V-J combinations with a frequency above 0.0001, which together covered around 99% of the repertoires. A TCS score was defined as the ratio of F50 (clonal expansion) to E x V (chaos), with BLOSUM62-based TCRdist applied between CDR3 peptides within each V-J. Welch's t-statistics and random forest reduced roughly 500 V-J features to 10 to 15, which were used in a naive Bayes classifier (R e1071). Thyroid-blood repertoire similarity was quantified with the Morisita-Horn index. TCRdb ran its own pipeline on the public reads, namely fastp trimming at Q25 and MiXCR clone calling, and kept in-frame beta chains. For every CDR3 protein sequence, its rows merge into one entry that carries the most common genes and DNA. The V and J calls reflect TCRdb's pipeline rather than the authors' work. This sample gives 500,000 to 750,000 distinct CDR3 sequences in total; about half of them show up just once. The ten largest clones capture about 8.3% of the sample.

Stable Graves' hyperthyroidism was defined as no progression to ophthalmopathy during 18 months of follow-up. Hyperthyroidism patients were newly diagnosed, with disease duration under 2 months, and aged 18 to 65 years. Exclusion was applied to patients with uncontrolled infections, other autoimmune diseases, pregnancy or lactation. Clinical symptoms, serum thyroxine and TRAb, thyroid ultrasound, and orbital computed tomography formed the basis for the diagnoses. Total RNA was extracted using Trizol reagent, and RNA quality was assessed on an Agilent 2100 Bioanalyzer. This clonotype was obtained from a woman between 18 and 29 years old with Graves' hyperthyroidism. Sequences were obtained from peripheral blood or thyroid tissue (not recorded which). The V gene is TRBV19 and the J gene is TRBJ1-5; confidence is insufficient to name the D gene. The sequence in DNA is TGTGCCAGTAGTAATGGGCAGGCGGGTTATCAGCCCCAGCATTTT. Its amino acids are CASSNGQAGYQPQHF.